Listed below are T cell receptor beta chains from one sample, sequenced in a study of control samples from healthy donors and cancer patients. The protocol was immunoSEQ multiplex PCR, while the TCRdb copy is restricted to in-frame clones and leaves out a portion. The table has 50,000 to 65,000 clones, just over 90% seen once. The material sequenced was PBMCs. These receptors all stem from a woman between 45 and 65 years old with colorectal cancer. CDR3s include the opening cysteine and the closing phenylalanine or tryptophan. The D gene is left open where the match is weak. Clone size is given for some rows only: seen once, a few or many times, or a class if the clone is expanded.

CDR3 DNA: TGTGCCAGCAGTTCCCTACCGGGCTCTGGGGCCAACGTCCTGACTTTC
CDR3 protein: CASSSLPGSGANVLTF
J gene: TRBJ2-6
D gene: -
V gene: TRBV28
clone size: -

CDR3 DNA: TGTGCCAGCAGTAATTACAATGAGCAGTTCTTC
CDR3 protein: CASSNYNEQFF
J gene: TRBJ2-1
D gene: -
V gene: TRBV28
clone size: -

CDR3 DNA: TGTGCCAGCAGCCAGACAGTGAACTATGGCTACACCTTC
CDR3 protein: CASSQTVNYGYTF
J gene: TRBJ1-2
D gene: -
V gene: TRBV3-1/TRBV3-2
clone size: -

CDR3 DNA: TGTGCCAGCAGGCCCAGCATAAGCGGGGCCAACGTCCTGACTTTC
CDR3 protein: CASRPSISGANVLTF
J gene: TRBJ2-6
D gene: -
V gene: TRBV6-5
clone size: -

CDR3 DNA: TGTGCCAGCAGGTACTACACTGAAGCTTTCTTT
CDR3 protein: CASRYYTEAFF
J gene: TRBJ1-1
D gene: -
V gene: TRBV7-9
clone size: -

CDR3 DNA: TGTGCCAGCAGCTCGACAGGCTACGAGCAGTACTTC
CDR3 protein: CASSSTGYEQYF
J gene: TRBJ2-7
D gene: -
V gene: TRBV7-9
clone size: -

CDR3 DNA: TGTGCCAGCAGTCCAGGGGGCGCGGGCTACACCTTC
CDR3 protein: CASSPGGAGYTF
J gene: TRBJ1-2
D gene: TRBD1
V gene: TRBV14
clone size: -

CDR3 DNA: TGTGCCAGCAGCCCCATGGTCGAGGGTTTGATAGGTGGCTACACCTTC
CDR3 protein: CASSPMVEGLIGGYTF
J gene: TRBJ1-2
D gene: -
V gene: TRBV5-6
clone size: few

CDR3 DNA: TGTGCCACCAGCAGAGATCCGGGGGGAGAGACCCAGTACTTC
CDR3 protein: CATSRDPGGETQYF
J gene: TRBJ2-5
D gene: TRBD2
V gene: TRBV15
clone size: -

CDR3 DNA: TGTGCCAGCAGCCAGAGCCTTAGCGGGGGGGAAGAGACCCAGTACTTC
CDR3 protein: CASSQSLSGGEETQYF
J gene: TRBJ2-5
D gene: TRBD2
V gene: TRBV3-1/TRBV3-2
clone size: once

CDR3 DNA: TGCAGCGTTGAAGAGGGGAACACTGAAGCTTTCTTT
CDR3 protein: CSVEEGNTEAFF
J gene: TRBJ1-1
D gene: -
V gene: TRBV29-1
clone size: -

CDR3 DNA: TGTGCTAGTTCCCGCGAGCGGGGGGGTATGGAGACCCAGTACTTC
CDR3 protein: CASSRERGGMETQYF
J gene: TRBJ2-5
D gene: TRBD2
V gene: TRBV12-5
clone size: few

CDR3 DNA: TGTGCCATCAGAGGGACAGGGCGCTACGAGCAGTACTTC
CDR3 protein: CAIRGTGRYEQYF
J gene: TRBJ2-7
D gene: TRBD1
V gene: TRBV10-3
clone size: once

CDR3 DNA: TGTGCCAGCAGTCCCCCAAAACGGACAGGGTCAGGACTTTCAAACACCGGGGAGCTGTTTTTT
CDR3 protein: CASSPPKRTGSGLSNTGELFF
J gene: TRBJ2-2
D gene: TRBD1
V gene: TRBV27
clone size: -

CDR3 DNA: TGTGCCAGCTCACCACGACAGGGAAGGTACGAGCAGTACTTC
CDR3 protein: CASSPRQGRYEQYF
J gene: TRBJ2-7
D gene: TRBD1
V gene: TRBV18
clone size: -

CDR3 DNA: TGTGCCAGCAGAGTCACTAGCGGGAAGCTCTACGAGCAGTACTTC
CDR3 protein: CASRVTSGKLYEQYF
J gene: TRBJ2-7
D gene: TRBD2
V gene: TRBV6-5
clone size: -

CDR3 DNA: TGTGCCAGCAGCGCCCATAGGGGGGACAGGGGTACCGGGGAGCTGTTTTTT
CDR3 protein: CASSAHRGDRGTGELFF
J gene: TRBJ2-2
D gene: TRBD1
V gene: TRBV9
clone size: -

CDR3 DNA: TGTGCCAGCAGCTCGGGAGGAAGGCCCGGGACCCAGTACTTC
CDR3 protein: CASSSGGRPGTQYF
J gene: TRBJ2-5
D gene: TRBD2
V gene: TRBV7-3
clone size: once

CDR3 DNA: TGTGCCAGCAGCCAGGCTGGCGGACTAGCGGGAGGGCCCCACGAGCAGTACTTC
CDR3 protein: CASSQAGGLAGGPHEQYF
J gene: TRBJ2-7
D gene: TRBD2
V gene: TRBV3-1/TRBV3-2
clone size: medium-sized

CDR3 DNA: TGTGCCAGCAGGTTCAATAGCGGGACTAGCACAGATACGCAGTATTTT
CDR3 protein: CASRFNSGTSTDTQYF
J gene: TRBJ2-3
D gene: TRBD2
V gene: TRBV27
clone size: -

CDR3 DNA: TGTGCCAGCAGTTTCCAGGGGGTTCAGGCTGAAGCTTTCTTT
CDR3 protein: CASSFQGVQAEAFF
J gene: TRBJ1-1
D gene: TRBD1
V gene: TRBV6-5
clone size: -

CDR3 DNA: TGTGCCAGCAGTTTCCGGGGGCTAGCTGGAAACACCATATATTTT
CDR3 protein: CASSFRGLAGNTIYF
J gene: TRBJ1-3
D gene: -
V gene: TRBV6-9
clone size: -

CDR3 DNA: TGTGCCAGCAGACCCGGGACAGGGTATACTAATGAAAAACTGTTTTTT
CDR3 protein: CASRPGTGYTNEKLFF
J gene: TRBJ1-4
D gene: TRBD1
V gene: TRBV27
clone size: -

CDR3 DNA: TGCGCCAGCAGTGAGAATGGTAGAAACTACGAGCAGTACTTC
CDR3 protein: CASSENGRNYEQYF
J gene: TRBJ2-7
D gene: -
V gene: TRBV10-1
clone size: -

CDR3 DNA: TGTGCCAGCAGCTCCCGACTAGCGGGAGAACGCGAGCAGTTCTTC
CDR3 protein: CASSSRLAGEREQFF
J gene: TRBJ2-1
D gene: TRBD2
V gene: TRBV7-3
clone size: -

CDR3 DNA: TGCGCCAGCAGCTTGGACCCCGCAGCTAACTATGGCTACACCTTC
CDR3 protein: CASSLDPAANYGYTF
J gene: TRBJ1-2
D gene: -
V gene: TRBV5-1
clone size: -

CDR3 DNA: TGTGCCAGTAGTGACGACAGGGCCTATAGCAATCAGCCCCAGCATTTT
CDR3 protein: CASSDDRAYSNQPQHF
J gene: TRBJ1-5
D gene: TRBD1
V gene: TRBV19
clone size: -

CDR3 DNA: TGTGCCAGCAGTGAAGGGGCAGGAAGACTTAGCAATCAGCCCCAGCATTTT
CDR3 protein: CASSEGAGRLSNQPQHF
J gene: TRBJ1-5
D gene: -
V gene: TRBV6-1
clone size: -

CDR3 DNA: TGCGCCAGCAGCTCCCGGGTAGCGTCAAGCTCCTACGAGCAGTACTTC
CDR3 protein: CASSSRVASSSYEQYF
J gene: TRBJ2-7
D gene: -
V gene: TRBV5-1
clone size: -

CDR3 DNA: TGTGCCAGCACCCCGGGAAACACCGGGGAGCTGTTTTTT
CDR3 protein: CASTPGNTGELFF
J gene: TRBJ2-2
D gene: -
V gene: TRBV2
clone size: -

CDR3 DNA: TGTGCCAGCAGCCAAGGGAGGTTGAATAATGAGCAGTTCTTC
CDR3 protein: CASSQGRLNNEQFF
J gene: TRBJ2-1
D gene: -
V gene: TRBV14
clone size: -

CDR3 DNA: TGTGCCAGCAGCCGACGGACTGATATTGGCTCTGGAAACACCATATATTTT
CDR3 protein: CASSRRTDIGSGNTIYF
J gene: TRBJ1-3
D gene: -
V gene: TRBV14
clone size: -

CDR3 DNA: TGCGCCAGCAGCTTTTCCCCCGAAGGGACAGATACGCAGTATTTT
CDR3 protein: CASSFSPEGTDTQYF
J gene: TRBJ2-3
D gene: -
V gene: TRBV5-1
clone size: -

CDR3 DNA: TGTGCCAGCAGCTCACGACAGGACACTGAAGCTTTCTTT
CDR3 protein: CASSSRQDTEAFF
J gene: TRBJ1-1
D gene: -
V gene: TRBV5-4
clone size: once

CDR3 DNA: TGTGCCAGCAGCTTCCGGGACAGGGGGAGCACAGATACGCAGTATTTT
CDR3 protein: CASSFRDRGSTDTQYF
J gene: TRBJ2-3
D gene: TRBD1
V gene: TRBV7-8
clone size: -

CDR3 DNA: TGCGCCAGCAGCCAAGATGTCAGGAGGGCAGATACGCAGTATTTT
CDR3 protein: CASSQDVRRADTQYF
J gene: TRBJ2-3
D gene: -
V gene: TRBV4-1
clone size: -

CDR3 DNA: TGTGCCTGGAGCGATAAATACAGAAAAGAGACCCAGTACTTC
CDR3 protein: CAWSDKYRKETQYF
J gene: TRBJ2-5
D gene: -
V gene: TRBV30
clone size: -

CDR3 DNA: TGCGCCAGCAGCCTCCGGGGAGGGACTGAAGCTTTCTTT
CDR3 protein: CASSLRGGTEAFF
J gene: TRBJ1-1
D gene: -
V gene: TRBV5-1
clone size: -

CDR3 DNA: TGTGCCAGCAGTTTAGCGGGAGGGCCCACCGGGGAGCTGTTTTTT
CDR3 protein: CASSLAGGPTGELFF
J gene: TRBJ2-2
D gene: TRBD2
V gene: TRBV28
clone size: -

CDR3 DNA: TGTGCCAGCTTTGGGACTAGCGGGAGTATTACAGATACGCAGTATTTT
CDR3 protein: CASFGTSGSITDTQYF
J gene: TRBJ2-3
D gene: TRBD2
V gene: TRBV27
clone size: -

CDR3 DNA: TGTGCCAGCAGCTTATCAGGGACAGGGGTCTACAATGAGCAGTTCTTC
CDR3 protein: CASSLSGTGVYNEQFF
J gene: TRBJ2-1
D gene: TRBD1
V gene: TRBV13
clone size: -